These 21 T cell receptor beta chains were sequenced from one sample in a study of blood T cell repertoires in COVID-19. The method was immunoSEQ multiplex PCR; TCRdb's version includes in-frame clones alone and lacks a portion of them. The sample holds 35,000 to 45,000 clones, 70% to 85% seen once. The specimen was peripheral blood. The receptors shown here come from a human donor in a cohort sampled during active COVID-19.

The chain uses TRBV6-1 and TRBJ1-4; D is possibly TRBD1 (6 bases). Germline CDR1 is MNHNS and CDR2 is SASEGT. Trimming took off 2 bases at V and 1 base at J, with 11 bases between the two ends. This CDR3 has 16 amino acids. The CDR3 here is CASSEWLGGTNEKLFF. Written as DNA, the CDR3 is TGTGCCAGCAGTGAATGGCTAGGGGGAACTAATGAAAAACTGTTTTTT.

This CDR3 reads CASRVAIGEKLFF. The CDR3 nucleotides read TGTGCCAGCAGGGTAGCCATCGGCGAAAAACTGTTTTTT. The rearrangement joins TRBV6-5 to TRBJ1-4, with unresolved D. CDR1 and CDR2 (germline): MNHEY, SVGAGI. V was cut by 6 bases and J by 8 bases, with 13 bases left in between. The CDR3 spans 13 residues.

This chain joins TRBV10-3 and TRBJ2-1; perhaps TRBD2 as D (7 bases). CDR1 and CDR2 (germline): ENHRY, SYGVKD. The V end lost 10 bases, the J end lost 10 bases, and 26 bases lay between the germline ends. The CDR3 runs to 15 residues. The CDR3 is CATSGVGGGLGEQFF. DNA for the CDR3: TGTGCCACCAGCGGCGTAGGCGGGGGCCTTGGGGAGCAGTTCTTC.

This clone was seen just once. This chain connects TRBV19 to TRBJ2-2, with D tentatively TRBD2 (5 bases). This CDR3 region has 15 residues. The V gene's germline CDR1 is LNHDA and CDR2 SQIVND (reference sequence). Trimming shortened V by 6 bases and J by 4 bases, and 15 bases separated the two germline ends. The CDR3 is CASSAGPAGTGELFF. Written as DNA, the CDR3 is TGTGCCAGTAGCGCCGGGCCCGCGGGCACCGGGGAGCTGTTTTTT.

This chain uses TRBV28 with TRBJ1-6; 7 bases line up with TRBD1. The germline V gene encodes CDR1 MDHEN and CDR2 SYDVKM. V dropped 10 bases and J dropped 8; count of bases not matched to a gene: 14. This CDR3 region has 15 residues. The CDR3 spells CATLGQTGNYSPLHF. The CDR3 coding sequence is TGTGCCACTCTGGGCCAGACAGGGAACTATTCACCCCTCCACTTT.

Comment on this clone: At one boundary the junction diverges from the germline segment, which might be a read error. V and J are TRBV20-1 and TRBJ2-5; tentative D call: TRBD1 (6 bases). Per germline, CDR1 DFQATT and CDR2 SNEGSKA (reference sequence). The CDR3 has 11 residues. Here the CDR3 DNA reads TGCAGTGCTAGGACAGGAGAGGCCCAGTACTTC. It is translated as CSARTGEAQYF.

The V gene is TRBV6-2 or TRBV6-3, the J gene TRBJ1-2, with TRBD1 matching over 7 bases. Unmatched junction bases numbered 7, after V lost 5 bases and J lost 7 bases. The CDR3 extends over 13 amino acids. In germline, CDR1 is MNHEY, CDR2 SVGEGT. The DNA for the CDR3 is TGTGCCAGCAGTAACTACAGGGGAAGTGGCTACACCTTC. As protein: CASSNYRGSGYTF.

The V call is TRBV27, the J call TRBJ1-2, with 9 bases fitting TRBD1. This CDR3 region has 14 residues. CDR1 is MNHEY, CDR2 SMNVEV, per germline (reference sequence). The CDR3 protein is CACGTGTTRGGYTF. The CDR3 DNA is TGTGCTTGCGGGACAGGGACAACACGGGGTGGCTACACCTTC.

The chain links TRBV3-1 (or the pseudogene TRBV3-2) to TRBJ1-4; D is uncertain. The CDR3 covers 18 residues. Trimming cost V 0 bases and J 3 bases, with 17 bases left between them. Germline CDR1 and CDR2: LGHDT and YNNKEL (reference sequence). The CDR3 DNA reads TGTGCCAGCAGCCAAGATGCCTTATCGGGCGGGCCTAATGAAAAACTGTTTTTT. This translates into CASSQDALSGGPNEKLFF.

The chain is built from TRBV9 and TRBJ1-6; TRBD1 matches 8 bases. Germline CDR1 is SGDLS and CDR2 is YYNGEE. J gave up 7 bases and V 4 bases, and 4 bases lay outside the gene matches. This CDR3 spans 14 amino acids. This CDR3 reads CASSSRGLNSPLHF. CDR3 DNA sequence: TGTGCCAGCAGCTCCAGGGGGCTGAATTCACCCCTCCACTTT.

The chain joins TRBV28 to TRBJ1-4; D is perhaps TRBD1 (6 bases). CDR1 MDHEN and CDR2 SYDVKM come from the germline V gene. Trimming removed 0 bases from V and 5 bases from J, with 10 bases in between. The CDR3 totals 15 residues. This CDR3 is CASSLWGASNEKLFF. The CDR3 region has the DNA TGTGCCAGCAGTTTATGGGGGGCTTCGAATGAAAAACTGTTTTTT.

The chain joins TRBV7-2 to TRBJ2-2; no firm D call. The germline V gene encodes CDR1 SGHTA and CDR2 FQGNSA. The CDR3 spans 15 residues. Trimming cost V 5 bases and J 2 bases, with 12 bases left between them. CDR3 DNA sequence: TGTGCCAGCAGCAAACTCCGAGCTAACACCGGGGAGCTGTTTTTT. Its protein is CASSKLRANTGELFF.

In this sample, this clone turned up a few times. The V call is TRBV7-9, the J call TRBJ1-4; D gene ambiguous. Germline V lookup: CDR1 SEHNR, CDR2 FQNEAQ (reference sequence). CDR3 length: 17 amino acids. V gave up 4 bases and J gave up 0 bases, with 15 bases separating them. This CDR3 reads CASSSSALGATNEKLFF. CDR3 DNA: TGTGCCAGCAGCTCATCGGCCCTCGGGGCAACTAATGAAAAACTGTTTTTT.

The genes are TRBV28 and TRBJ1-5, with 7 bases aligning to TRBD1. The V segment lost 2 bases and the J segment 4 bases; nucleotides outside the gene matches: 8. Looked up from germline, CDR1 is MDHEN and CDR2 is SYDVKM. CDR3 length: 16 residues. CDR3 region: CASSLEGGPVNQPQHF. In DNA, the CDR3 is TGTGCCAGCAGTTTAGAAGGGGGCCCTGTGAATCAGCCCCAGCATTTT.

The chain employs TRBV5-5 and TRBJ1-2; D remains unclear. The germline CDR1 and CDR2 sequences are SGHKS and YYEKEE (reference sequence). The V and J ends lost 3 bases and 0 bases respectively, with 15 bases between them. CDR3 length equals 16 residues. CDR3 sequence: CASSSISTTANYGYTF. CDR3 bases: TGTGCCAGCAGCTCGATTTCAACAACAGCTAACTATGGCTACACCTTC. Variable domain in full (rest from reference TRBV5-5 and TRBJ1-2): DAGVTQSPTHLIKTRGQQVTLRCSPISGHKSVSWYQQVLGQGPQFIFQYYEKEERGRGNFPDRFSARQFPNYSSELNVNALLLGDSALYLCASSSISTTANYGYTFGSGTRLTVV.

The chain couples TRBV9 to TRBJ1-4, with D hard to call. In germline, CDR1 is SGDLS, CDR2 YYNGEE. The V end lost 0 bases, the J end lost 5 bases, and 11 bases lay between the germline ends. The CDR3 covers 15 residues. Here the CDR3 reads CASSVDGRKNEKLFF. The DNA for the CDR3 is TGTGCCAGCAGCGTAGATGGCAGGAAAAATGAAAAACTGTTTTTT.

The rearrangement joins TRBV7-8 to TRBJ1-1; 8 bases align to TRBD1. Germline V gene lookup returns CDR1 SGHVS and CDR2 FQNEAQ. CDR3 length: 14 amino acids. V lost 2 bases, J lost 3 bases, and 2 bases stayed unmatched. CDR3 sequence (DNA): TGTGCCAGCAGCTTACAGGGGGCTTACACTGAAGCTTTCTTT. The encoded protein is CASSLQGAYTEAFF.

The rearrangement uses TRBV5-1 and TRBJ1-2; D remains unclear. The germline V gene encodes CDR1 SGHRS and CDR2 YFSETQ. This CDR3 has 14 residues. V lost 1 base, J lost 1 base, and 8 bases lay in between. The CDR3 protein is CASSLTDNNYGYTF. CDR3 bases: TGCGCCAGCAGCTTGACAGACAATAACTATGGCTACACCTTC.

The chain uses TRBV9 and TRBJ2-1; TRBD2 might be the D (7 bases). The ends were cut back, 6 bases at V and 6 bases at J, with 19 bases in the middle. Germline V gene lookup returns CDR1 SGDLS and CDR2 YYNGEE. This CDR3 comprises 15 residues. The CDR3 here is CASTLGGVPGNEQFF. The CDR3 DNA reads TGTGCCAGCACCCTAGGGGGGGTCCCGGGCAATGAGCAGTTCTTC.

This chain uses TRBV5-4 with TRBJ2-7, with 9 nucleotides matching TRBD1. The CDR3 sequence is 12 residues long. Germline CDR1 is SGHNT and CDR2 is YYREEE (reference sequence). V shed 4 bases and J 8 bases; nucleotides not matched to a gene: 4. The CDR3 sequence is CASSRDRVKQYF. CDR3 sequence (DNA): TGTGCCAGCAGCCGGGACAGGGTTAAGCAGTACTTC.

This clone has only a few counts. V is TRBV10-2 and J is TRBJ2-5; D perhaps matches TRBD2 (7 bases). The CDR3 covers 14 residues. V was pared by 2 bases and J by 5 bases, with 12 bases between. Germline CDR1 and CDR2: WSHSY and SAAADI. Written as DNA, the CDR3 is TGCGCCAGCAGTGAGATCGGGGGGCGGGAGACCCAGTACTTC. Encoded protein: CASSEIGGRETQYF.